Below, 15 T cell receptor beta chains from the same sample are listed, as sequenced in a study of human thymus T cells. Using immunoSEQ multiplex PCR, the repertoire was profiled, and TCRdb retains in-frame clones only, with some absent. The table includes about 78,000 clones, 95% to 98% detected once. Surgeons resected thymus tissue during corrective heart surgery. Sequencing was performed on thymus tissue. All receptors come from a boy in the first two years of life with a congenital heart defect but otherwise immunologically healthy.

This chain's CDR3 is CASSPQRWEGSGDPDTQYF. The CDR3 DNA sequence: TGTGCCAGCTCGCCTCAACGATGGGAAGGGAGCGGGGATCCAGATACGCAGTATTTT. The V and J genes are TRBV18 and TRBJ2-3; 7 positions match TRBD2. V was clipped by 6 bases and J by 4 bases; unmatched bases: 22. Per germline, CDR1 KGHSH and CDR2 LQKENI. This CDR3 is 19 amino acids long.

The chain is built from TRBV2 and TRBJ1-2; possibly TRBD1 for D (6 bases). The V end was cut by 6 bases, the J end by 3 bases, with 11 bases between. Per the germline V gene, CDR1 is SNHLY and CDR2 is FYNNEI. The length of the CDR3 is 13 residues. CDR3: CASRWGAHYGYTF. The CDR3, as DNA: TGTGCCAGCAGGTGGGGGGCCCACTATGGCTACACCTTC.

This clone was seen only once. V and J are TRBV7-2 and TRBJ2-7, with D perhaps TRBD2 (5 bases). The V end lost 1 base, the J end lost 6 bases, and 7 bases lay between the germline ends. The CDR3 totals 12 residues. CDR1 is SGHTA, CDR2 FQGNSA, per germline. The CDR3 reads CASSLGGGEQYF. The CDR3 nucleotides are TGTGCCAGCAGCTTAGGAGGAGGCGAGCAGTACTTC.

The V call is TRBV12-5, the J call TRBJ2-3, with D unresolved. The CDR3 runs 15 residues. Trimming took 4 bases from V and 1 from J, leaving 12 bases between them. Per the germline V gene, CDR1 is LGHNT and CDR2 is FRNRAP. DNA of the CDR3: TGTGCTAGTGGTTCTAAGTGGAGCTGCACAGATACGCAGTATTTT. Its protein product is CASGSKWSCTDTQYF.

The chain joins TRBV10-2 to TRBJ2-5, with D possibly matching TRBD2 (6 bases). The V gene lost 1 base and the J gene lost 3 bases, with 18 bases spanning the gap. This CDR3 contains 17 residues. Germline V gene sequence: CDR1 WSHSY, CDR2 SAAADI. CDR3 sequence reads: CASSELSVGTLKETQYF. CDR3 sequence (DNA): TGCGCCAGCAGTGAGTTGTCGGTAGGGACTTTAAAAGAGACCCAGTACTTC.

The CDR3 sequence is CASSTELSDRNTEAFF. In DNA, the CDR3 is TGCGCCAGCAGCACCGAACTCTCTGACAGGAACACTGAAGCTTTCTTT. The genes are TRBV5-1 and TRBJ1-1; D perhaps matches TRBD1 (5 bases). The length of the CDR3 is 16 residues. Germline V gives CDR1 SGHRS, CDR2 YFSETQ. V was cut by 4 bases and J by 1 base, with 17 bases left in between.

Comment on this clone: One end of the junction varies from germline; a read error may be responsible. The CDR3 bases are TGTGCCAGCACCTTGGGCCGAAACGGGGGCTACACCTTC. Amino acid sequence: CASTLGRNGGYTF. This chain joins TRBV5-6 and TRBJ1-2; D not certain. Germline CDR1 and CDR2: SGHDT and YYEEEE. The CDR3 has 13 residues.

CDR3 loop: CASTTGTGWYEQYF. Written as DNA, the CDR3 is TGTGCCAGCACCACCGGGACAGGGTGGTACGAGCAGTACTTC. The rearrangement joins TRBV6-4 to TRBJ2-7; 9 bases line up with TRBD1. CDR3 size: 14 residues. Trimming cost V 7 bases and J 4 bases; bases outside gene matches: 8. Per germline, CDR1 MRHNA and CDR2 SNTAGT.

The gene calls are TRBV9 and TRBJ1-1; a possible D gene is TRBD1 (6 bases). The CDR3 loop spans 15 amino acids. The germline V gene has CDR1 SGDLS and CDR2 YYNGEE. Trimming left V 3 bases short and J 2 bases short, with 14 bases between. CDR3 bases: TGTGCCAGCAGCGACCACCGGGACACAAACACTGAAGCTTTCTTT. This sequence encodes CASSDHRDTNTEAFF. The full variable domain, with the rest looked up from reference TRBV9 and TRBJ1-1, is DSGVTQTPKHLITATGQRVTLRCSPRSGDLSVYWYQQSLDQGLQFLIQYYNGEERAKGNILERFSAQQFPDLHSELNLSSLELGDSALYFCASSDHRDTNTEAFFGQGTRLTVV.

The V call is TRBV7-6, the J call TRBJ2-1, with D maybe TRBD1 (6 bases). This CDR3 has 19 amino acids. Per germline, CDR1 SGHVS and CDR2 FNYEAQ. The V gene lost 6 bases and the J gene lost 3 bases, with 27 bases spanning the gap. CDR3 region: CASSEQDRHLPPDYNEQFF. The CDR3 region has the DNA TGTGCCAGCAGTGAGCAGGACAGACACCTTCCGCCGGACTACAATGAGCAGTTCTTC.

J is TRBJ2-1 and V is TRBV6-1, with 10 bases fitting TRBD2. This CDR3 comprises 15 residues. The junction had 6 bases not matched to a gene; V was cut back by 6 bases and J by 4 bases. Germline assignment: CDR1 MNHNS and CDR2 SASEGT. Written as DNA, the CDR3 is TGTGCCAGCAGGGACGGGACTAGCGTATACAATGAGCAGTTCTTC. Translating it yields CASRDGTSVYNEQFF.

The rearrangement joins TRBV10-3 to TRBJ1-2; TRBD1 might be the D (5 bases). The germline CDR1 and CDR2 sequences are ENHRY and SYGVKD. Trimming took 6 bases from V and 6 from J, leaving 11 bases between them. This CDR3 is 12 amino acids long. CDR3 in DNA: TGTGCCATCAGGGGAGGGGACCATGGCTACACCTTC. Translated, it gives CAIRGGDHGYTF.

This clone was found once. An end of the junction does not agree with germline; a read error may underlie this. The chain joins TRBV4-2 to TRBJ2-2; D unclear. CDR3 length equals 12 residues. Germline CDR1 LGHNA, CDR2 YNFKEQ. The CDR3 region has the DNA TGTGCCAACAGCCAACCGAACGGGGAGCTGTTTTTT. Encoded protein: CANSQPNGELFF.

The chain uses TRBV5-5 and TRBJ1-2; TRBD1 might be the D (5 bases). Germline values: CDR1 SGHKS, CDR2 YYEKEE (reference sequence). The CDR3 is 14 residues long. Trimming took 2 bases from V and 14 from J, leaving 22 bases between them. CDR3 loop: CASSLRAREYPRTF. CDR3 nucleotides: TGTGCCAGCAGCTTACGAGCCAGGGAGTACCCGAGGACCTTC.

The rearrangement uses TRBV6-5 and TRBJ1-5; D may be TRBD1 (6 bases). From germline, CDR1 is MNHEY and CDR2 SVGAGI. This CDR3 region has 13 residues. Trimming pared 6 bases from V and 7 bases from J, leaving 13 bases between. This CDR3 is CASRAGAVQPQHF. CDR3 sequence (DNA): TGTGCCAGCAGAGCAGGGGCCGTCCAGCCCCAGCATTTT.